The rows below give T cell receptor beta chains drawn from one sample of a study of T cells in Graves' hyperthyroidism and ophthalmopathy. MiXCR, run by TCRdb on the multiplex PCR reads, gives a single entry per CDR3 protein. The table includes roughly 500,000 distinct CDR3 sequences, about 46% detected once. Sample: peripheral blood or thyroid tissue (not recorded which). The receptors here all came from an adult woman with Graves' disease, either hyperthyroidism or ophthalmopathy (not recorded which). The CDR3 runs from the conserved cysteine through the conserved F or W. D genes are given only for firm matches. Some rows have no size entry. The others give once, few or many, or a class for an expanded clone.

TRBV6-2/TRBV6-3	TRBJ1-2	once	-	TGTGCCAGCAGTTACTACTACCCCTTC	CASSYYYPF
TRBV7-9	TRBJ1-5	-	-	TGTGCCAGCAGCTCCAGGGAGGCGGGCAATCAGCCCCAGCATTTT	CASSSREAGNQPQHF
TRBV7-8	TRBJ2-6	-	-	TGTGCCAGCAGCCGAATGGGGTTCAACGTCCTGACTTTC	CASSRMGFNVLTF
TRBV19	TRBJ1-5	-	-	TGTGCTACGCAGGGAAGGGGCAATCAGCCCCAGCATTTT	CATQGRGNQPQHF
TRBV11-2	TRBJ2-7	-	TRBD1	TGTGCCAGCAGTTACTCGACAGACAGGGGAGACGAGCAGTACTTC	CASSYSTDRGDEQYF
TRBV7-6	TRBJ1-1	-	TRBD1	TGTGCCAGCAGCTTAGAACAGGGGGCCTGGAACACTGAAGCTTTCTTT	CASSLEQGAWNTEAFF
TRBV7-9	TRBJ2-7	-	-	TGCAGCGTTGCAAGGGGCCCCGAGCAGTACTTC	CSVARGPEQYF
TRBV20-1	TRBJ1-5	-	TRBD1	TGCAGTGCCAGGAGAGGGACAGGTCTCAATCAGCCCCAGCATTTT	CSARRGTGLNQPQHF
TRBV7-8	TRBJ2-5	-	TRBD2	TGTGCCAGCAGCCTTACGTCCAGGCGGGAGGAGACCCAGTACTTC	CASSLTSRREETQYF
TRBV28	TRBJ1-5	many	TRBD1	TGTGCCAGCAGGTGGGGACAGAACAATCAGCCCCAGCATTTT	CASRWGQNNQPQHF
TRBV20-1	TRBJ2-7	-	-	TGCAGTGCTAGACTAGTTAACTACGAGCAGTACTTC	CSARLVNYEQYF
TRBV9	TRBJ2-7	-	-	TGTGCCAGCAGCGAGACCCATGGACGATACGAGCAGTACTTC	CASSETHGRYEQYF
TRBV28	TRBJ1-1	few	-	TGTGCCAGCAGTTCCCCAGAGTTAAACACTGAAGCTTTCTTT	CASSSPELNTEAFF
TRBV28	TRBJ1-3	-	-	TGTGCCAGCAGTTTACCCTCAGGGGGAAACACCATATATTTT	CASSLPSGGNTIYF
TRBV7-2	TRBJ2-5	-	-	TGTGCCAGCAGCCCGTCTCGGGTCACTTGGCAAGAGACCCAGTACTTC	CASSPSRVTWQETQYF
TRBV7-2	TRBJ2-5	-	TRBD1	TGTGCCAGCAGCTCACAGGGGAAGACCCAGTACTTC	CASSSQGKTQYF
TRBV20-1	TRBJ2-5	many	TRBD2	TGCAGTGCTCCCCAGCGGGAGGGCCAAGGACAGACCCAGTACTTC	CSAPQREGQGQTQYF
TRBV7-9	TRBJ1-2	-	-	TGTGCCAGCAGCCACCGGGACGGGAAGAACTATGGCTACACCTTC	CASSHRDGKNYGYTF
TRBV14	TRBJ2-7	-	TRBD2	TGTGCCAGCAGCCCTCGGGGCGGGAGTGGCGAGCAGTACTTC	CASSPRGGSGEQYF
TRBV4-1	TRBJ1-6	many	-	TGCGCCAGCAGCCAAACGGGGACGCATCCCATGGATTCACCCCTCCACTTT	CASSQTGTHPMDSPLHF
TRBV7-2	TRBJ1-5	-	TRBD1	TGTTCCAGCATGGGACAGGGGTACAATCAGCCCCAGCATTTT	CSSMGQGYNQPQHF
TRBV14	TRBJ2-3	-	-	TGTGCCAGCAGCCTAGCGGAACGCTACACAGATACGCAGTATTTT	CASSLAERYTDTQYF
TRBV20-1	TRBJ1-4	few	-	TGCAGTGCTAGAGAGGGAGCCACTAATGAAAAACTGTTTTTT	CSAREGATNEKLFF
TRBV20-1	TRBJ2-7	-	TRBD2	TGCAGTGCTATCCCCGGGACTAACGCCTACGAGCAGTACTTC	CSAIPGTNAYEQYF
TRBV7-3	TRBJ1-1	medium-sized	-	TGTGCCAGCAGGGAGGACCAGAACACTGAAGCTTTCTTT	CASREDQNTEAFF
TRBV7-2	TRBJ2-6	-	TRBD1	TGTGCCAGCAGCTTAGGGTTGGGACAGGTCCTGACTTTC	CASSLGLGQVLTF
TRBV29-1	TRBJ1-1	-	TRBD1	TGCAGCGTTGAACGTAGGGACAGGGAGCCTTGGAACACTGAAGCTTTCTTT	CSVERRDREPWNTEAFF
TRBV4-3	TRBJ2-2	few	TRBD2	TGCGCCAGCAGCACGACTAGCGGGAACACCGGGGAGCTGTTTTTT	CASSTTSGNTGELFF
TRBV2	TRBJ1-2	-	TRBD1	TGTGCCAACGACAGGGGACAGAATAACTATGGCTACACCTTC	CANDRGQNNYGYTF
TRBV10-3	TRBJ1-6	once	-	TGTGCCAGCAGCTTGTGGGGGACACGGAGCTCCTATAATTCACCCCTCCACTTT	CASSLWGTRSSYNSPLHF
TRBV29-1	TRBJ2-5	once	-	TGCAGCGTTGAAGAGGCTAGCGTGGGGGAGACCCAGTACTTC	CSVEEASVGETQYF
TRBV24-1	TRBJ1-5	-	-	TGTGCCACCAGTGCTAGAGGAACCAGGGGCTATAATCAGCCCCAGCATTTT	CATSARGTRGYNQPQHF
TRBV7-2	TRBJ1-2	-	-	TGTGCCAGCAGTCAATTACAGGGTTATGGCTACACCTTC	CASSQLQGYGYTF
TRBV2	TRBJ1-1	-	-	TGTGCCAGCAGCGAGGACATATCGAACACTGAAGCTTTCTTT	CASSEDISNTEAFF
TRBV19	TRBJ1-2	-	-	TGTGCCAGTAGTAACTCCCAGGGCGATGGCTATGGCTACACCTTC	CASSNSQGDGYGYTF
TRBV10-3	TRBJ1-6	once	TRBD1	TGTGCCATCAGTGAGGCGGACAGGGCTAATTCACCCCTCCACTTT	CAISEADRANSPLHF
TRBV10-2	TRBJ1-1	-	-	TGCGCCAGCAGCTCCTTTGTGGGGAACACTGAAGCTTTCTTT	CASSSFVGNTEAFF
TRBV4-2	TRBJ2-7	many	-	TGTGCCAGCAGCCAAGGGGCAGGGGACTACGAGCAGTACTTC	CASSQGAGDYEQYF
TRBV20-1	TRBJ2-5	-	-	TGCAGTGCTAGAGAAGGGAACCAGTACTTC	CSAREGNQYF
TRBV29-1	TRBJ1-1	-	-	TGCAGCGTTGGGGAACTGAACACTGAAGCTTTCTTT	CSVGELNTEAFF
TRBV7-6	TRBJ1-6	few	TRBD1	TGTGCCAGCAGCCCGACCGACGGGACAGCGTATAATTCACCCCTCCACTTT	CASSPTDGTAYNSPLHF
TRBV12-3/TRBV12-4	TRBJ1-1	many	-	TGTGCCAGCAGTCAGACCCCGACGGCCGAAGCTTTCTTT	CASSQTPTAEAFF
TRBV5-6	TRBJ1-1	few	-	TGTGCCAGCATTGTGGACCAGATGAACACTGAAGCTTTCTTT	CASIVDQMNTEAFF
TRBV29-1	TRBJ1-5	few	TRBD1	TGCAGCGTGGCGGCGACGTCAGGGGGTAGCAATCAGCCCCAGCATTTT	CSVAATSGGSNQPQHF
TRBV2	TRBJ2-6	-	-	TGTGCCAGCAGTCAAAATGAAGCTTTC	CASSQNEAF
TRBV9	TRBJ2-7	-	-	TGTGCCAGCAGCCAAGTCGGGTTTCCCTACGAGCAGTACTTC	CASSQVGFPYEQYF
TRBV20-1	TRBJ2-7	many	-	TGCAGTGCCAGTGGTGAACCAACAGGCTACGAGCAGTACTTC	CSASGEPTGYEQYF
TRBV24-1	TRBJ1-1	few	-	TGTGCCACCAGTGATTCCAGGGGGAACACTGAAGCTTTCTTT	CATSDSRGNTEAFF
TRBV7-3	TRBJ2-7	few	-	TGTGCCAGCAGCTCGCCCCGGGACTCGGTGCCCTACGAGCAGTACTTC	CASSSPRDSVPYEQYF
TRBV6-1	TRBJ2-6	-	-	TGTGCCAGCAAGGTGGTCTGGAGCGGGGCCAACGTCCTGACTTTC	CASKVVWSGANVLTF
TRBV2	TRBJ2-7	-	-	TGTGCCAGCAGTATGGACGGTTCCTACGAGCAGTACTTC	CASSMDGSYEQYF